The T cell receptor beta chain described here comes from a study of shared clonotypes between healthy human individuals. CDR3 length: 18 amino acids. Germline values: CDR1 WSHSY, CDR2 SAAADI. The V gene end was trimmed by 5 bases and the J gene end by 4 bases; junction bases not matched to a gene: 14. Sequencing used immunoSEQ multiplex PCR; TCRdb keeps in-frame clones, though not all of them. The sample yields about 2,500,000 clones, around 90% seen once. The clonotype comes from a man aged 18 to 29 in good health. The sequenced material came from naive CD4+ T cells sorted from blood. Regarding subset: CD45RA+ positively selected. This chain uses TRBV10-2 with TRBJ2-3; TRBD2 matches at 11 bases. The CDR3 loop is CASSPVTTSGSIADTQYF. For the CDR3, the DNA is TGCGCCAGCAGTCCCGTTACTACTAGCGGGAGTATTGCAGATACGCAGTATTTT.